The present TCR beta chain was sequenced within a study of response to subunit inactivated influenza vaccine. With V trimmed by 1 base and J by 10 bases, 6 bases remained unmatched. The CDR3 has 14 residues. The germline CDR1 and CDR2 sequences are GTSNPN and SVGIG (reference sequence). TCRdb re-called the RT-PCR reads with MiXCR, one entry per CDR3 protein. The sample has hundreds of thousands of distinct CDR3 sequences, roughly 14% seen once. V usage is TRBV30 and J usage is TRBJ1-4; 10 positions match TRBD1. The sample consisted of PBMCs from blood, taken roughly 13 days after vaccination. The TCR originated in a man aged 50-60 years who received an inactivated influenza vaccine. The CDR3 DNA reads as TGTGCCTGGAGTGGATCCGGGACAGGGGTAAAACTGTTTTTT. This encodes CAWSGSGTGVKLFF.